These 32 T cell receptor beta chains originate from one sample sequenced in a study of shared clonotypes between healthy human individuals. Produced via immunoSEQ multiplex PCR; TCRdb's table is partial and in-frame only. The data show about 2.4 million clones, 80% to 95% seen once. The source material was naive CD4+ T cells from PBMCs. The subset is: CD45RA+ positively selected. All receptors derive from a man between 18 and 29 years old in good health. Some clones in this sample may be carry-over from other donors' samples.

This chain connects TRBV27 to TRBJ1-1; D remains ambiguous. Germline V gene lookup returns CDR1 MNHEY and CDR2 SMNVEV (reference sequence). The ends were cut back, 5 bases at V and 1 base at J, with 14 bases in the middle. The CDR3 runs 15 residues. The CDR3 spells CASSPPFEGNTEAFF. The CDR3 nucleotides read TGTGCCAGCAGTCCACCCTTTGAGGGGAACACTGAAGCTTTCTTT.

V is TRBV5-4 and J is TRBJ1-2; maybe TRBD1 (5 bases). Germline V gives CDR1 SGHNT, CDR2 YYREEE (reference sequence). This CDR3 is 12 amino acids long. Trimming removed 3 bases at V and 4 bases at J, with 7 bases between. Written as DNA, the CDR3 is TGTGCCAGCAGCTCGGACACCTATGGCTACACCTTC. Translation: CASSSDTYGYTF.

Remarks on this clone: In the same sample, other DNA sequences code for this CDR3. This CDR3 is CASSVDYNEQFF. CDR3 DNA: TGTGCCAGCAGCGTAGATTACAATGAGCAGTTCTTC. The chain employs TRBV9 and TRBJ2-1; D call uncertain. Germline lookup yields CDR1 SGDLS and CDR2 YYNGEE. V lost 0 bases and J lost 4, with 2 bases in between. This CDR3 comprises 12 residues.

The chain carries TRBV19 and TRBJ1-2, with D uncertain. Trimming removed 0 bases from V and 8 bases from J, with 13 bases in between. This CDR3 region has 14 residues. CDR1 LNHDA and CDR2 SQIVND come from the germline V gene (reference sequence). CDR3 protein: CASSIDGGNGGYTF. The CDR3 nucleotides read TGTGCCAGTAGTATAGACGGAGGGAACGGGGGCTACACCTTC.

This chain connects TRBV28 to TRBJ1-4; D is perhaps TRBD1 (6 bases). The V and J ends lost 3 bases and 7 bases respectively, with 15 bases between them. CDR1 and CDR2 from the germline V gene are MDHEN and SYDVKM. The CDR3 contains 15 residues. CDR3 amino acids: CASSFFWGASEKLFF. CDR3 nucleotides: TGTGCCAGCAGTTTCTTTTGGGGGGCTTCTGAAAAACTGTTTTTT. Full variable domain (rest looked up from reference TRBV28 and TRBJ1-4): DVKVTQSSRYLVKRTGEKVFLECVQDMDHENMFWYRQDPGLGLRLIYFSYDVKMKEKGDIPEGYSVSREKKERFSLILESASTNQTSMYLCASSFFWGASEKLFFGSGTQLSVL.

The rearrangement links TRBV2 to TRBJ1-3; tentative D call: TRBD1 (5 bases). The V end lost 8 bases, the J end lost 7 bases, and 18 bases lay between the germline ends. Germline CDR1 reads SNHLY; CDR2 reads FYNNEI. The CDR3 totals 14 residues. The CDR3 loop reads CASHLERGGNTIYF. CDR3 nucleotides: TGTGCCAGCCATTTGGAAAGGGGTGGTAACACCATATATTTT.

The CDR3 coding sequence is TGTGCCAGCAGCCAAGAACGGATCGGCGGGTATTTTTATTATGGCTACACCTTC. Its protein product is CASSQERIGGYFYYGYTF. This chain joins TRBV14 and TRBJ1-2; no clear D gene. Trimming cost V 0 bases and J 5 bases, with 22 bases left between them. The CDR3 totals 18 residues. Germline V CDR1 and CDR2: SGHDN, FVKESK.

The gene calls are TRBV28 and TRBJ2-7; 7 bases map to TRBD1. Germline V gene sequence: CDR1 MDHEN, CDR2 SYDVKM. V shed 5 bases, J shed 3 bases, and the junction held 7 bases outside the gene matches. The CDR3 sequence is 14 residues long. DNA of the CDR3: TGTGCCAGCAGTAGACAGGGTTCCCTCTACGAGCAGTACTTC. This sequence encodes CASSRQGSLYEQYF.

The chain links TRBV19 to TRBJ1-1; D gene ambiguous. Germline loops: CDR1 LNHDA, CDR2 SQIVND (reference sequence). V dropped 3 bases and J dropped 1 base, with 9 bases sitting between them. The CDR3 has 14 residues. This chain's CDR3 is CASSIAGGNTEAFF. CDR3 coding DNA: TGTGCCAGTAGTATTGCGGGCGGGAACACTGAAGCTTTCTTT.

As to this clone: The same CDR3 can be traced to other DNA sequences in this sample. The chain joins TRBV2 to TRBJ2-4; D may be TRBD1 (5 bases). Germline assignment: CDR1 SNHLY and CDR2 FYNNEI. The CDR3 consists of 14 residues. Trimming removed 1 base at V and 7 bases at J, with 11 bases between. CDR3 sequence: CASSEGQGRNIQYF. The CDR3 bases are TGTGCCAGCAGTGAAGGGCAGGGAAGGAACATTCAGTACTTC.

This clone was detected only once. The rearrangement uses TRBV19 and TRBJ1-1, with 7 bases identical to TRBD1. Germline V gene data show CDR1 as LNHDA and CDR2 as SQIVND (reference sequence). V shed 5 bases, J shed 0 bases, and the junction held 3 bases outside the gene matches. The CDR3 covers 14 residues. Here the CDR3 reads CASSEQGLNTEAFF. Here the CDR3 DNA reads TGTGCCAGTAGTGAACAGGGGCTGAACACTGAAGCTTTCTTT.

The chain carries TRBV28 and TRBJ2-7; D tentatively reads TRBD1 or TRBD2 (5 bases each). The germline CDR1 and CDR2 sequences are MDHEN and SYDVKM. The V end lost 5 bases, the J end lost 7 bases, and 24 bases lay between the germline ends. The CDR3 extends over 16 amino acids. In DNA form, the CDR3 reads TGTGCCAGCAGTCCCAGGGCAGGGACCCCTTATGAAGAGCAGTACTTC. Amino acids: CASSPRAGTPYEEQYF.

V usage is TRBV4-3 and J usage is TRBJ1-3; the match to TRBD1 covers 7 bases. V gave up 4 bases and J gave up 3 bases; unmatched junction bases: 6. The CDR3 spans 15 residues. The germline CDR1 and CDR2 sequences are LGHNA and YSLEER. As DNA, the CDR3 is TGCGCCAGCAGCCCACAGGGGATGAGTGGAAACACCATATATTTT. Residues: CASSPQGMSGNTIYF.

V gene TRBV6-6 combines with J gene TRBJ1-1, with 7 bases that match TRBD1. J lost 9 bases, V lost 2 bases, and 3 bases had no gene match. The germline CDR1 and CDR2 sequences are MNHNY and SVGAGI (reference sequence). The CDR3 runs to 12 residues. The CDR3 coding sequence is TGTGCCAGCAGTTACCGACAGGGAAAAGCTTTCTTT. Translating gives CASSYRQGKAFF.

This rearrangement joins TRBV6-1 to TRBJ1-5, with D unclear. Trimming took 1 base from V and 0 from J, leaving 4 bases between them. The length of the CDR3 is 14 residues. The germline V gene has CDR1 MNHNS and CDR2 SASEGT. In DNA form, the CDR3 reads TGTGCCAGCAGTGAAGGGCCTAGCAATCAGCCCCAGCATTTT. It codes for CASSEGPSNQPQHF.

The chain recombines TRBV10-3 with TRBJ1-4, with D perhaps TRBD1 (5 bases). Germline V CDR1 and CDR2: ENHRY, SYGVKD. V was pared by 6 bases and J by 2 bases, with 7 bases between. This CDR3 is built from 13 residues. The CDR3 bases are TGTGCCATCAGACAGGACACTAATGAAAAACTGTTTTTT. This codes for CAIRQDTNEKLFF.

This chain links TRBV19 with TRBJ1-5; weak D call: TRBD1 (5 bases). Between the trimmed V and J ends, which lost 8 bases and 0 bases, there was a span of 20 bases. This CDR3 region has 17 residues. From germline, CDR1 is LNHDA and CDR2 SQIVND (reference sequence). CDR3 in amino acids: CASGASKGPYSNQPQHF. CDR3 sequence (DNA): TGTGCCAGTGGTGCCTCGAAGGGACCGTATAGCAATCAGCCCCAGCATTTT.

The chain couples TRBV28 to TRBJ2-5, with 10 bases matching TRBD1. TRBJ2-7 matches the DNA end more closely, so the J call is doubtful. The CDR3 spans 13 residues. CDR1 is MDHEN and CDR2 is SYDVKM in the germline V gene. This CDR3 is CASSNGDRGEQYF. DNA of the CDR3: TGTGCTAGCTCCAACGGGGACAGGGGCGAGCAGTACTTC.

This rearrangement joins TRBV25-1 to TRBJ2-1; D ambiguous. The V end was cut by 2 bases, the J end by 3 bases, with 14 bases between. This CDR3 is built from 16 residues. Germline CDR1 MGHDK, CDR2 SYGVNS. The CDR3 nucleotides read TGTGCCAGCAGTGAACGCGCTGGATCAATCTACAATGAGCAGTTCTTC. It yields the protein CASSERAGSIYNEQFF.

This chain's CDR3 is CASSLEPVGNTDTQYF. The DNA of the CDR3 is TGCGCCAGCAGCTTGGAGCCCGTAGGCAACACAGATACGCAGTATTTT. The V call is TRBV5-1, the J call TRBJ2-3; no firm D call. Germline V CDR1 and CDR2: SGHRS, YFSETQ. V was cut by 0 bases and J by 2 bases, with 13 bases left in between. The CDR3 is 16 residues long.

This clone was detected only once. The CDR3 spells CASSRSGSGQETQYF. The CDR3 coding sequence is TGTGCCAGCAGCCGTAGTGGGTCGGGCCAAGAGACCCAGTACTTC. This chain uses TRBV9 with TRBJ2-5, with D unresolved. CDR3 length: 15 amino acids. CDR1 and CDR2 from the germline V gene are SGDLS and YYNGEE. V lost 4 bases to trimming and J lost 1 base, with 14 bases between them.

This clone has a handful of counts. J is TRBJ2-1 and V is TRBV5-1; D unresolved. Germline V gene sequence: CDR1 SGHRS, CDR2 YFSETQ. CDR3 length equals 11 residues. V lost 7 bases and J 3 bases, leaving 5 bases between the germline ends. CDR3 loop: CASEFYNEQFF. The CDR3 DNA reads as TGCGCCAGCGAATTCTACAATGAGCAGTTCTTC.

About this clone: Other DNA sequences within the sample encode an identical CDR3. The chain is built from TRBV28 and TRBJ1-2, with D uncertain. The V gene's germline CDR1 is MDHEN and CDR2 SYDVKM. V lost 4 bases and J 8 bases, leaving 11 bases between the germline ends. This CDR3 has 12 amino acids. The CDR3 DNA sequence: TGTGCCAGCAGTTCTGGTCGTTTAGGCTACACCTTC. This encodes CASSSGRLGYTF.

The rearrangement uses TRBV7-8 and TRBJ2-7, with D uncertain. Germline V lookup: CDR1 SGHVS, CDR2 FQNEAQ. Trimming pared 0 bases from V and 2 bases from J, leaving 11 bases between. The CDR3 is 15 residues long. The CDR3 sequence: CASSLALADTYEQYF. The CDR3 DNA reads TGTGCCAGCAGCTTAGCGCTGGCAGACACCTACGAGCAGTACTTC.

The V call is TRBV19, the J call TRBJ2-2; D is perhaps TRBD2 (6 bases). This CDR3 has 15 amino acids. Trimming pared 8 bases from V and 1 base from J, leaving 14 bases between. CDR1 LNHDA and CDR2 SQIVND come from the germline V gene (reference sequence). CDR3 in amino acids: CASEFWRGNTGELFF. CDR3 DNA sequence: TGTGCCAGTGAATTTTGGCGGGGGAACACCGGGGAGCTGTTTTTT.

The chain links TRBV6-4 to TRBJ2-7; 8 nucleotides match TRBD1. Losses at the gene ends were 3 bases for V and 2 bases for J; bases not matched to a gene: 3. The CDR3 has 14 residues. Germline CDR1 reads MRHNA; CDR2 reads SNTAGT. This CDR3 is CASSEADRAYEQYF. The CDR3 DNA reads TGTGCCAGCAGTGAAGCGGACAGGGCCTACGAGCAGTACTTC.

This chain joins TRBV18 and TRBJ1-1; maybe TRBD1 (6 bases). The CDR3 covers 18 residues. With 2 bases removed from V and 0 bases from J, the gap between germline ends came to 19 bases. Germline V gene data show CDR1 as KGHSH and CDR2 as LQKENI. The CDR3 nucleotides are TGTGCCAGCTCACCAATCCCCCTAGGACAGACCATGAACACTGAAGCTTTCTTT. Protein sequence: CASSPIPLGQTMNTEAFF.

This chain uses TRBV4-2 with TRBJ2-1, with 10 bases aligning to TRBD2. V dropped 0 bases and J dropped 2; count of bases not matched to a gene: 4. The CDR3 contains 17 residues. In germline, CDR1 is LGHNA, CDR2 YNFKEQ. The CDR3 DNA sequence: TGTGCCAGCAGCCAAGATCCTAGCGGGAGCGCCTACAATGAGCAGTTCTTC. The encoded protein is CASSQDPSGSAYNEQFF.

This chain joins TRBV7-2 and TRBJ1-1; D unresolved. Germline V lookup: CDR1 SGHTA, CDR2 FQGNSA. CDR3 length equals 16 residues. V dropped 5 bases and J dropped 2 bases, with 18 bases sitting between them. Written as DNA, the CDR3 is TGTGCCAGCAGCATGAGGTTCATCTGGGCTAACACTGAAGCTTTCTTT. It translates to CASSMRFIWANTEAFF. The full variable domain, its missing parts supplied by reference TRBV7-2 and TRBJ1-1, is GAGVSQSPSNKVTEKGKDVELRCDPISGHTALYWYRQSLGQGLEFLIYFQGNSAPDKSGLPSDRFSAERTGGSVSTLTIQRTQQEDSAVYLCASSMRFIWANTEAFFGQGTRLTVV.

V is TRBV6-1 and J is TRBJ1-3; no clear D gene. Between the trimmed V and J ends, which lost 6 bases and 0 bases, there was a span of 6 bases. Germline assignment: CDR1 MNHNS and CDR2 SASEGT. CDR3 length: 13 residues. As DNA, the CDR3 is TGTGCCAGCAGCCCCTTCTCTGGAAACACCATATATTTT. Translation gives CASSPFSGNTIYF.

The chain recombines TRBV6-1 with TRBJ1-1, with D uncertain. Germline-derived CDR1 and CDR2 are MNHNS and SASEGT. This CDR3 is 15 amino acids long. V was shortened by 6 bases and J by 0 bases, with 14 bases between the two germline ends. The CDR3: CASRLMTPLNTEAFF. Here the CDR3 DNA reads TGTGCCAGCAGACTAATGACACCGCTGAACACTGAAGCTTTCTTT.

The chain couples TRBV4-3 to TRBJ1-4; TRBD1 might be the D (5 bases). The germline V and J ends were trimmed by 1 base and 7 bases, with 16 bases remaining between them. Germline CDR1 and CDR2: LGHNA and YSLEER. The CDR3 is made up of 16 amino acids. For the CDR3, the DNA is TGCGCCAGCAGCCAAGTTGGGGGGACTGCGAGTGAAAAACTGTTTTTT. The encoded protein is CASSQVGGTASEKLFF.